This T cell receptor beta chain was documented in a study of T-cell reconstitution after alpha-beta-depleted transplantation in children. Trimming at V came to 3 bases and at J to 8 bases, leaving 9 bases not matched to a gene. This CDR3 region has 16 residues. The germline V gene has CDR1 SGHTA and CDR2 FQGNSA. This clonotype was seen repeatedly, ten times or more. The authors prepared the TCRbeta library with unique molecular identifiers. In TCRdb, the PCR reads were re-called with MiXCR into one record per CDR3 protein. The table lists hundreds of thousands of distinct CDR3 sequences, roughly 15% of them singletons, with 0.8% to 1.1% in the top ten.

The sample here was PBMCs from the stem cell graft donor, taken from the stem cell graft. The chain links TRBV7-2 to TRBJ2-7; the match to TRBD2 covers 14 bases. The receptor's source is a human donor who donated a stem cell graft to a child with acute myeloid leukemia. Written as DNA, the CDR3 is TGTGCCAGCAGCTTCACACCCGGGACTAGCGGGGGCCAGCAGTACTTC. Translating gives CASSFTPGTSGGQQYF.